The rows below give T cell receptor beta chains drawn from one sample of a study of identical twins. TCRdb itself ran the 5' RACE reads through MiXCR, one entry per CDR3 protein. The sample includes 300,000 to 400,000 distinct CDR3 sequences, 7% to 9.5% of them seen just once. Sample: naive T cells sorted from blood. Receptor source: a woman aged 45-59 years in good health. Each CDR3 is given with its conserved first and last residue. D genes are given only for firm matches. Some rows mark clone size as missing; the rest say once, few, many or name a class of expanded clone.

J gene: TRBJ2-2; clone size: NA; D gene: NA; V gene: TRBV29-1; CDR3 protein: CSVWTGELFF; CDR3 DNA: TGCAGCGTTTGGACCGGGGAGCTGTTTTTT
J gene: TRBJ2-2; clone size: NA; D gene: TRBD2; V gene: TRBV7-9; CDR3 protein: CASSSLTSLTGELFF; CDR3 DNA: TGTGCCAGCAGCTCTCTGACTAGCCTCACCGGGGAGCTGTTTTTT
J gene: TRBJ2-1; clone size: NA; D gene: NA; V gene: TRBV7-9; CDR3 protein: CATQGGSYNEQFF; CDR3 DNA: TGTGCCACCCAGGGGGGCTCCTACAATGAGCAGTTCTTC
J gene: TRBJ2-3; clone size: NA; D gene: NA; V gene: TRBV18; CDR3 protein: CASSPEGTSDTQYF; CDR3 DNA: TGTGCCAGCTCACCGGAAGGGACCAGTGATACGCAGTATTTT
J gene: TRBJ1-2; clone size: many; D gene: NA; V gene: TRBV12-3/TRBV12-4; CDR3 protein: CASSLQGNYGYTF; CDR3 DNA: TGTGCCAGCAGTTTACAGGGGAACTATGGCTACACCTTC
J gene: TRBJ1-6; clone size: many; D gene: TRBD1; V gene: TRBV5-6; CDR3 protein: CASSPTGDDSPLHF; CDR3 DNA: TGTGCCAGCAGCCCTACAGGGGACGATTCACCCCTCCACTTT
J gene: TRBJ1-2; clone size: NA; D gene: NA; V gene: TRBV12-3/TRBV12-4; CDR3 protein: CASSLRGNNYGYTF; CDR3 DNA: TGTGCCAGCAGTTTAAGGGGGAATAACTATGGCTACACCTTC
J gene: TRBJ2-7; clone size: NA; D gene: TRBD1; V gene: TRBV5-1; CDR3 protein: CASSFIQGADEQYF; CDR3 DNA: TGCGCCAGCAGCTTTATCCAGGGGGCAGACGAGCAGTACTTC
J gene: TRBJ2-3; clone size: many; D gene: TRBD2; V gene: TRBV5-1; CDR3 protein: CASRPSGRERRSTQYF; CDR3 DNA: TGCGCCAGCAGACCTAGCGGGAGGGAGAGAAGGTCTACGCAGTATTTT
J gene: TRBJ2-5; clone size: many; D gene: NA; V gene: TRBV7-6; CDR3 protein: CASSSTGSRQETQYF; CDR3 DNA: TGTGCCAGCAGCTCCACAGGGAGTAGGCAAGAGACCCAGTACTTC
J gene: TRBJ2-5; clone size: many; D gene: TRBD1; V gene: TRBV4-1; CDR3 protein: CASSLSDRDEGTQYF; CDR3 DNA: TGCGCCAGCAGCCTTTCAGACAGGGACGAAGGTACCCAGTACTTC
J gene: TRBJ2-1; clone size: NA; D gene: TRBD2; V gene: TRBV12-3/TRBV12-4; CDR3 protein: CASSPSGWGSSGKQFF; CDR3 DNA: TGTGCCAGCAGTCCCTCGGGGTGGGGATCTAGCGGAAAGCAGTTCTTC
J gene: TRBJ1-5; clone size: NA; D gene: NA; V gene: TRBV12-3/TRBV12-4; CDR3 protein: CASTTGPGKPQHF; CDR3 DNA: TGTGCCAGCACTACGGGCCCGGGGAAGCCCCAGCATTTT
J gene: TRBJ2-2; clone size: few; D gene: TRBD2; V gene: TRBV12-3/TRBV12-4; CDR3 protein: CASSLRIAGVTGELFF; CDR3 DNA: TGTGCCAGCAGTTTAAGAATAGCGGGAGTCACCGGGGAGCTGTTTTTT
J gene: TRBJ2-6; clone size: NA; D gene: NA; V gene: TRBV6-5; CDR3 protein: CASSYSRGVGANVLTF; CDR3 DNA: TGTGCCAGCAGTTACTCGAGAGGGGTCGGGGCCAACGTCCTGACTTTC
J gene: TRBJ2-2; clone size: many; D gene: NA; V gene: TRBV5-6; CDR3 protein: CASSPDFLRGTGELFF; CDR3 DNA: TGTGCCAGCAGCCCGGACTTCCTACGGGGGACCGGGGAGCTGTTTTTT
J gene: TRBJ2-5; clone size: NA; D gene: NA; V gene: TRBV20-1; CDR3 protein: CSALYRDEETQYF; CDR3 DNA: TGCAGTGCACTCTACAGGGACGAAGAGACCCAGTACTTC
J gene: TRBJ2-2; clone size: NA; D gene: TRBD1; V gene: TRBV4-1; CDR3 protein: CASSQEGQGVGELFF; CDR3 DNA: TGCGCCAGCAGCCAAGAGGGACAGGGGGTAGGGGAGCTGTTTTTT
J gene: TRBJ2-7; clone size: NA; D gene: NA; V gene: TRBV3-1; CDR3 protein: CASSLQFLLPSDASYEQYF; CDR3 DNA: TGTGCCAGCAGCCTTCAATTTTTGCTCCCGAGTGATGCCTCCTACGAGCAGTACTTC
J gene: TRBJ1-1; clone size: few; D gene: NA; V gene: TRBV6-5; CDR3 protein: CASSSMDKLNTEAFF; CDR3 DNA: TGTGCCAGCAGTTCCATGGACAAATTGAACACTGAAGCTTTCTTT
J gene: TRBJ2-1; clone size: NA; D gene: TRBD2; V gene: TRBV3-1; CDR3 protein: CASAGGHVNEQFF; CDR3 DNA: TGTGCCAGCGCGGGAGGGCATGTGAATGAGCAGTTCTTC
J gene: TRBJ1-2; clone size: few; D gene: NA; V gene: TRBV24-1; CDR3 protein: CATSDAGVNYGYTF; CDR3 DNA: TGTGCCACCAGTGATGCAGGGGTTAACTATGGCTACACCTTC
J gene: TRBJ2-2; clone size: many; D gene: TRBD2; V gene: TRBV5-1; CDR3 protein: CASSLDSSGLVGELFF; CDR3 DNA: TGCGCCAGCAGCTTGGATTCTAGCGGGTTGGTCGGGGAGCTGTTTTTT
J gene: TRBJ2-1; clone size: NA; D gene: NA; V gene: TRBV14; CDR3 protein: CASSQDRVPGQIYNEQFF; CDR3 DNA: TGTGCCAGCAGCCAAGATCGGGTTCCGGGGCAGATCTACAATGAGCAGTTCTTC
J gene: TRBJ2-1; clone size: NA; D gene: NA; V gene: TRBV4-1; CDR3 protein: CASSLAAAMYNEQFF; CDR3 DNA: TGCGCCAGCAGCCTAGCGGCCGCGATGTACAATGAGCAGTTCTTC
J gene: TRBJ2-1; clone size: many; D gene: TRBD2; V gene: TRBV2; CDR3 protein: CASSGEAGDVDEQFF; CDR3 DNA: TGTGCCAGCAGTGGGGAAGCGGGAGACGTTGATGAGCAGTTCTTC
J gene: TRBJ1-5; clone size: few; D gene: TRBD1; V gene: TRBV12-3/TRBV12-4; CDR3 protein: CASRTGDYSNQPQHF; CDR3 DNA: TGTGCCAGCAGGACAGGGGATTATAGCAATCAGCCCCAGCATTTT
J gene: TRBJ2-1; clone size: many; D gene: TRBD2; V gene: TRBV5-6; CDR3 protein: CASSWGGNEQFF; CDR3 DNA: TGTGCCAGCAGCTGGGGGGGGAATGAGCAGTTCTTC
J gene: TRBJ1-4; clone size: few; D gene: NA; V gene: TRBV11-2; CDR3 protein: CASSLDGRWAPNEKLFF; CDR3 DNA: TGTGCCAGCAGCTTAGATGGCCGCTGGGCCCCGAATGAAAAACTGTTTTTT
J gene: TRBJ1-3; clone size: NA; D gene: NA; V gene: TRBV30; CDR3 protein: CAWSVPRRNQNTIYF; CDR3 DNA: TGTGCCTGGAGTGTACCGAGAAGGAATCAGAACACCATATATTTT
J gene: TRBJ2-1; clone size: NA; D gene: TRBD2; V gene: TRBV4-2; CDR3 protein: CASSRSGGAYNEQFF; CDR3 DNA: TGTGCCAGCAGCCGTAGCGGGGGAGCCTACAATGAGCAGTTCTTC
J gene: TRBJ2-3; clone size: NA; D gene: TRBD2; V gene: TRBV5-6; CDR3 protein: CASSRRGVHTDTQYF; CDR3 DNA: TGTGCCAGCAGCCGGCGGGGGGTCCACACAGATACGCAGTATTTT
J gene: TRBJ2-7; clone size: many; D gene: NA; V gene: TRBV29-1; CDR3 protein: CSVRLDYEQYF; CDR3 DNA: TGCAGCGTCCGACTAGACTACGAGCAGTACTTC
J gene: TRBJ2-4; clone size: NA; D gene: NA; V gene: TRBV30; CDR3 protein: CAWSLGGGNIQYF; CDR3 DNA: TGTGCCTGGAGCCTTGGTGGGGGGAACATTCAGTACTTC
J gene: TRBJ2-6; clone size: NA; D gene: NA; V gene: TRBV5-6; CDR3 protein: CASIHWGPSQRGANVLTF; CDR3 DNA: TGTGCCAGCATCCACTGGGGTCCTTCCCAGAGGGGGGCCAACGTCCTGACTTTC
J gene: TRBJ1-5; clone size: many; D gene: TRBD1; V gene: TRBV5-5; CDR3 protein: CASSLEAGQGFGDQPQHF; CDR3 DNA: TGTGCCAGCAGCTTGGAGGCTGGACAGGGTTTTGGGGATCAGCCCCAGCATTTT
J gene: TRBJ2-1; clone size: few; D gene: TRBD1; V gene: TRBV6-2/TRBV6-3; CDR3 protein: CATAGGLYNEQFF; CDR3 DNA: TGTGCCACAGCAGGGGGTCTCTACAATGAGCAGTTCTTC
J gene: TRBJ2-1; clone size: few; D gene: TRBD2; V gene: TRBV12-5; CDR3 protein: CASGPEAGVGVF; CDR3 DNA: TGTGCTAGTGGTCCCGAAGCGGGAGTGGGGGTCTTC
J gene: TRBJ1-4; clone size: few; D gene: NA; V gene: TRBV20-1; CDR3 protein: CSARDGGIREKLFF; CDR3 DNA: TGCAGTGCTAGAGATGGTGGAATTCGGGAAAAACTGTTTTTT
J gene: TRBJ2-7; clone size: NA; D gene: TRBD2; V gene: TRBV5-1; CDR3 protein: CASSPWTSGGALYEQYF; CDR3 DNA: TGCGCCAGCAGCCCATGGACTAGCGGGGGCGCCCTTTACGAGCAGTACTTC
J gene: TRBJ1-5; clone size: many; D gene: NA; V gene: TRBV27; CDR3 protein: CASSFKGARGQPQHF; CDR3 DNA: TGTGCCAGCAGTTTCAAAGGGGCGCGCGGTCAGCCCCAGCATTTT
J gene: TRBJ2-1; clone size: NA; D gene: NA; V gene: TRBV12-3/TRBV12-4; CDR3 protein: CASISYGVTAAGHEQFF; CDR3 DNA: TGTGCCAGCATTTCGTACGGCGTGACGGCTGCGGGGCATGAGCAGTTCTTC
J gene: TRBJ1-4; clone size: few; D gene: NA; V gene: TRBV30; CDR3 protein: CAWSVESGYEKLFF; CDR3 DNA: TGTGCCTGGAGTGTAGAGTCAGGGTACGAAAAACTGTTTTTT
J gene: TRBJ2-7; clone size: few; D gene: TRBD2; V gene: TRBV5-1; CDR3 protein: CASSVGLAGGVEQYF; CDR3 DNA: TGCGCCAGCAGCGTTGGACTAGCGGGAGGGGTCGAGCAGTACTTC
J gene: TRBJ2-1; clone size: NA; D gene: NA; V gene: TRBV21-1; CDR3 protein: CAREYVPGHEQFF; CDR3 DNA: TGTGCCAGAGAATATGTACCTGGGCATGAGCAGTTCTTC
J gene: TRBJ1-5; clone size: NA; D gene: TRBD1; V gene: TRBV30; CDR3 protein: CAWSVTGGNQPQHF; CDR3 DNA: TGTGCCTGGAGTGTTACAGGGGGCAATCAGCCCCAGCATTTT
J gene: TRBJ1-2; clone size: NA; D gene: NA; V gene: TRBV12-3/TRBV12-4; CDR3 protein: CASSSYARTGLNYGYTF; CDR3 DNA: TGTGCCAGCAGTTCCTATGCACGGACGGGGCTTAACTATGGCTACACCTTC
J gene: TRBJ1-1; clone size: NA; D gene: NA; V gene: TRBV7-9; CDR3 protein: CASSSNIDAAEAFF; CDR3 DNA: TGTGCCAGCAGCTCCAATATTGACGCGGCTGAAGCTTTCTTT
J gene: TRBJ2-3; clone size: few; D gene: NA; V gene: TRBV20-1; CDR3 protein: CSVAARTDTQYF; CDR3 DNA: TGCAGTGTGGCCGCGCGGACAGATACGCAGTATTTT
J gene: TRBJ2-1; clone size: NA; D gene: TRBD2; V gene: TRBV12-3/TRBV12-4; CDR3 protein: CASTQRDGRDEQFF; CDR3 DNA: TGTGCCAGCACCCAGCGTGACGGGAGGGATGAGCAGTTCTTC
J gene: TRBJ2-1; clone size: many; D gene: NA; V gene: TRBV12-3/TRBV12-4; CDR3 protein: CASRPNYAGPFYNEQFF; CDR3 DNA: TGTGCCAGCAGGCCTAATTACGCCGGGCCGTTTTACAATGAGCAGTTCTTC
J gene: TRBJ2-3; clone size: few; D gene: NA; V gene: TRBV5-1; CDR3 protein: CASSSGDRTDTQYF; CDR3 DNA: TGCGCCAGCAGCTCGGGGGATCGGACAGATACGCAGTATTTT
J gene: TRBJ2-3; clone size: few; D gene: NA; V gene: TRBV5-1; CDR3 protein: CASTTGGGQDTQYF; CDR3 DNA: TGCGCCAGCACCACCGGAGGGGGGCAGGATACGCAGTATTTT
J gene: TRBJ2-3; clone size: NA; D gene: TRBD2; V gene: TRBV11-3; CDR3 protein: CASSLGQRETDTQYF; CDR3 DNA: TGTGCCAGCAGCTTAGGCCAGCGGGAGACAGATACGCAGTATTTT
J gene: TRBJ2-1; clone size: few; D gene: TRBD2; V gene: TRBV6-5; CDR3 protein: CASTPPGGAAEQFF; CDR3 DNA: TGTGCCAGCACCCCCCCGGGGGGTGCTGCTGAGCAGTTCTTC
J gene: TRBJ2-3; clone size: NA; D gene: NA; V gene: TRBV20-1; CDR3 protein: CSAIRRGRSVVDTQYF; CDR3 DNA: TGCAGTGCTATAAGACGGGGAAGGTCGGTAGTAGATACGCAGTATTTT
J gene: TRBJ2-3; clone size: many; D gene: TRBD2; V gene: TRBV5-5; CDR3 protein: CASSGGGPRGPDTQYF; CDR3 DNA: TGTGCCAGCAGCGGGGGGGGACCCCGGGGCCCAGATACGCAGTATTTT
J gene: TRBJ2-5; clone size: NA; D gene: NA; V gene: TRBV10-3; CDR3 protein: CAISGEDRRIQETQYF; CDR3 DNA: TGTGCCATCAGCGGGGAGGATCGCAGGATCCAAGAGACCCAGTACTTC